This T cell receptor (beta chain) was recovered during a study of identical twins (TCRdb year 2016). Study-level background: To test whether fetal clonotypes persist, this study deep-sequenced TCR alpha and beta repertoires from monozygotic twins, from unrelated adults of various ages, and from cord blood. To rule out contamination, the twin experiments were replicated at different times with different library preparation protocols.

The library was generated by 5' RACE. For sequencing, an Illumina HiSeq 2000 was employed. Template switching added a universal primer binding site, and the final cDNA carried a unique molecular identifier that allowed TCR cDNA molecules to be counted accurately. First-strand cDNA for TCR alpha and beta chains was synthesized from specific primers in the conserved constant-segment region. To control for contamination, every cDNA library carried two barcodes: a SMART-Mk sample barcode plus Illumina barcodes. TruSeq adapter sequences and Illumina sample barcodes were added in two successive PCR steps. Sequencing of the TCR alpha and beta cDNA libraries was done on the Illumina HiSeq platform using custom primers. Turning to the authors' computational methods: MiGEC was used to process raw reads and extract unique molecular identifiers, and MiXCR was used to find CDR3 positions. For each individual, recombination models were inferred using an EM algorithm with the repgenHMM and IGoR tools. Shared clonotype analysis was performed with the tcR package in R, normalizing sharing by the product of cloneset sizes. Out-of-frame nonproductive sequences were analyzed to study raw recombination free of thymic and clonal selection effects. Clones were called with MiXCR by TCRdb after fastp trimmed the public reads at Q25, and only in-frame beta chains were retained. When rows share a CDR3 protein, they turn into one entry using the most common DNA and genes. The V and J calls shown here were made by TCRdb, not taken from the authors' results. For this sample the table gives more than 650,000 distinct CDR3 sequences, of which roughly 6.2% were detected only once. Around 1.9% of the sample rests with the top ten.

All donors were healthy Caucasians. Three unrelated non-twin adults were also sequenced: a male aged 18 to 30, a male aged 50 to 60 and a female aged 50 to 60. Miltenyi CD45RO+ enrichment and human naive T-cell isolation kits were used to isolate memory (CD45RO+) and naive T cells from PBMC. Remarks on this clonotype: This receptor's antigen is unknown. No clone much larger than this one lies a single base away; base qualities are absent.

V gives up 2 bases and J gives up 0 bases, and the segment between their germline ends measures 12 bases. The CDR3 measures 15 amino acids from cysteine to phenylalanine. The DNA shown is the 45-base CDR3, in frame from base 1. CDR1 and CDR2 are read off the germline V gene as SGHRS and YFSETQ. Findings and caveats that apply to the study as a whole: Because the same donors could not be followed over many years, conclusions were based on cross-sectional statistical analysis. Zero-insertion analyses could be partly confounded by invariant T cells such as MAIT and iNKT, though diverse VJ usage argued against such confounding for most clonotypes. Compared with coincidental sharing between unrelated individuals, out-of-frame TCR alpha sequences shared between twins showed an excess of sequences with low generation probability. Abundant cord blood beta clonotypes had fewer insertions, young adult naive repertoires showed a similar but weaker trend, and memory repertoires showed no such trend. In monozygotic twins, out-of-frame TCR alpha sharing was systematically underestimated by recombination models, although the models agreed with sharing between unrelated individuals. Excess twin sharing in beta out-of-frame sequences was weaker because fewer shared sequences lowered the signal-to-noise ratio.

The clonotype originates from a man aged 18 to 30 in good health. The sequenced sample consisted of naive T cells sorted from blood. The cell subset or site tag for this specimen amounts to: cells isolated with a human naive T-cell isolation kit. The chain is made from TRBV5-1 and TRBJ2-7; confidence is insufficient to name the D gene. The bases read TGCGCCAGCAGCTTCGGCGGAAGCGCCTCCTACGAGCAGTACTTC. Protein translation: CASSFGGSASYEQYF. This CDR3, with the reference TRBV5-1 and TRBJ2-7 proteins standing in past its ends, gives the full variable domain KAGVTQTPRYLIKTRGQQVTLSCSPISGHRSVSWYQQTPGQGLQFLFEYFSETQRNKGNFPGRFSGRQFSNSRSEMNVSTLELGDSALYLCASSFGGSASYEQYFGPGTRLTVT.